Described below is a single T cell receptor beta chain sequence and its context. Its antigen remains unidentified. These data belong to a study of OX40 agonist ivuxolimab in advanced cancers. TCRdb's table, derived via immunoSEQ multiplex PCR, lists solely in-frame clones and lacks some. The sample lists tens of thousands of clones, 91% occurring once. General observations from the study: Doses of 0.1 to 3.0 mg/kg were accompanied by clonal expansion of CD4+ and CD8+ blood T cells by week 6.

CDR1 is SGHAT, CDR2 FQDESV, per germline (reference sequence). The CDR3 consists of 14 residues. V was trimmed by 5 bases and J by 3 bases, leaving 14 bases between them. This material consisted of CD4+ or CD8+ T cells sorted from blood, taken in a trial of the OX40 agonist ivuxolimab. The genes are TRBV11-1 and TRBJ2-7; perhaps D is TRBD1 or TRBD2 (5 bases each). The sequence came from an adult with an advanced solid tumor such as melanoma, head and neck, liver or kidney cancer. The CDR3 DNA sequence: TGTGCCAGCAGCCCGGGACCCGCTAACTACGAGCAGTACTTC. It yields the protein CASSPGPANYEQYF.